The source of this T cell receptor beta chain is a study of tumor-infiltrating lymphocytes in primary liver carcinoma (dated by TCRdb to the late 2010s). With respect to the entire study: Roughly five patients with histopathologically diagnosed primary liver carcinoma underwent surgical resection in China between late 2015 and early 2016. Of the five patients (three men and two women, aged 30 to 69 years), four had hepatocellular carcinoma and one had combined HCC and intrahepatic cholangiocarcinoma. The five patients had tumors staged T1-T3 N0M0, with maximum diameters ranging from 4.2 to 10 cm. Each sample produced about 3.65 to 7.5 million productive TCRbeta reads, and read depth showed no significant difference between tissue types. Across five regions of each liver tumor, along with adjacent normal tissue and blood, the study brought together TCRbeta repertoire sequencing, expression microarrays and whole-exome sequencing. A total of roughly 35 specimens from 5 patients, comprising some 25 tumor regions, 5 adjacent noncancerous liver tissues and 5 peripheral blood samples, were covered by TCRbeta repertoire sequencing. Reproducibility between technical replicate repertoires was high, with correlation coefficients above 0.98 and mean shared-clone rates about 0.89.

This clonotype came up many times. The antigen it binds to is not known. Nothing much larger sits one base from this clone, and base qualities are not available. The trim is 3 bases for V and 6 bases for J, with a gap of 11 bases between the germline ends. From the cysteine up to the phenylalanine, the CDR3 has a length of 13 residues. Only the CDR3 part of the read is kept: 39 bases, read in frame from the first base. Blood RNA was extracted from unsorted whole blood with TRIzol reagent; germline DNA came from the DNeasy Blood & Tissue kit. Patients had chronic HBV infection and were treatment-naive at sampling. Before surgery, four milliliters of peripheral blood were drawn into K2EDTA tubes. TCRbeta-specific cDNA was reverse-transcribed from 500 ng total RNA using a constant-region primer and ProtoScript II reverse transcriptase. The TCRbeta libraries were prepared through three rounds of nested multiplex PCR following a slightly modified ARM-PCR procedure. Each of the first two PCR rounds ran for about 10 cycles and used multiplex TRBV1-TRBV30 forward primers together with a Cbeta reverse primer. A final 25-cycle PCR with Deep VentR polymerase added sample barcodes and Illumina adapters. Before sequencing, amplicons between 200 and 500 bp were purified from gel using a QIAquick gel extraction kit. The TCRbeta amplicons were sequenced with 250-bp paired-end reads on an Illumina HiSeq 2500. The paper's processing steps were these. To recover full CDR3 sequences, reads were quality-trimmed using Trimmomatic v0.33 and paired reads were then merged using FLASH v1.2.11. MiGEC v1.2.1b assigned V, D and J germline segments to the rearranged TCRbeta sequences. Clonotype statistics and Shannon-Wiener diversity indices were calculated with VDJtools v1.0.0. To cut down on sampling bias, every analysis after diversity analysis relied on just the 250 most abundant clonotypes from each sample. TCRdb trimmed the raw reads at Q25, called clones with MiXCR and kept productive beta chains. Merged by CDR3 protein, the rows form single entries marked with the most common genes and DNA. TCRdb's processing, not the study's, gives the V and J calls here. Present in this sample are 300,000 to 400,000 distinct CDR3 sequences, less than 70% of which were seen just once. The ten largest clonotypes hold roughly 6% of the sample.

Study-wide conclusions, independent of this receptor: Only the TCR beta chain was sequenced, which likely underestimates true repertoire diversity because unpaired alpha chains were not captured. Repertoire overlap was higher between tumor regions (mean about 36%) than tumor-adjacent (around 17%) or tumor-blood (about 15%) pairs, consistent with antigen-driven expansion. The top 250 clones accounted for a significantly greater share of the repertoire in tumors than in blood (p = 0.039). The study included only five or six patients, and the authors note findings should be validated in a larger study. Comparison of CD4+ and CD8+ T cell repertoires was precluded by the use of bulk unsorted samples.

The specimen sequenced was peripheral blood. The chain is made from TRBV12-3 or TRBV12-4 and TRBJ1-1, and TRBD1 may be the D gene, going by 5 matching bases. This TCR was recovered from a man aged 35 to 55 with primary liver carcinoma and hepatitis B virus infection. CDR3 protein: CASSFRGGPEAFF. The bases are TGTGCCAGCAGTTTTAGGGGCGGCCCTGAAGCTTTCTTT.